The subject of this entry is one TCR beta chain. As yet, its antigen is unknown. The sample's time point: blood 4 weeks post-SBRT, at nephrectomy. Treatment here: 15 Gy SBRT to primary tumor, nephrectomy 4 weeks later. Nephrectomy followed 15 Gy stereotactic body radiation by 4 weeks. Clear cell pathology was present in this patient's renal cell carcinoma. This specimen comes from a study of radiation and T cells in renal cell carcinoma. CDR1 LGHNA and CDR2 YNFKEQ come from the germline V gene. The CDR3 runs 16 residues. Trimming cost V 0 bases and J 3 bases; bases outside gene matches: 3. Overall study findings and caveats: Top tumor clonotypes rose in blood 2 weeks post-radiation, then contracted. No pretreatment tumor biopsies were available for baseline clonotypes.

Sequencing used immunoSEQ multiplex PCR; TCRdb keeps in-frame clones, though not all of them. The sample lists approximately 85,000 clones, roughly nine tenths seen once, with over 5.5% in the top ten. The receptor was isolated from a woman between 65 and 79 years old with renal cell carcinoma. The starting material was blood, obtained from a patient whose treatment included radiotherapy and nephrectomy. The chain recombines TRBV4-2 with TRBJ1-5; 9 bases line up with TRBD1. The CDR3 bases are TGTGCCAGCAGCCAAGAGGGACAGGGCTACAATCAGCCCCAGCATTTT. This sequence encodes CASSQEGQGYNQPQHF.